This T cell receptor beta chain was sequenced in a study of TIL therapy for anti-PD-1-resistant metastatic lung cancer. Time point specified: pre-treatment sample, taken before nivolumab and TIL therapy. Tumor tissue came from excised metastases, mostly pleural nodules or supraclavicular lymph nodes. The CDR3 loop spans 13 amino acids. Between the trimmed V and J ends, which lost 7 bases and 5 bases, there was a span of 14 bases. CDR1 and CDR2 (germline): LNHDA, SQIVND (reference sequence). The immunoSEQ assay was v3. Assay: immunoSEQ multiplex PCR; the TCRdb copy retains only in-frame clones and omits some. The table includes about 26,000 clones, approximately 63% detected once.

The gene calls are TRBV19 and TRBJ1-2; D possibly corresponds to TRBD1 (6 bases). Sequenced material: tumor tissue, taken at baseline. This TCR was recovered from a woman between 25 and 85 years old with non-small cell lung cancer. In nucleotides, the CDR3 is TGTGCCAGTAAATCTGACAGGACGTATGGCTACACCTTC. Protein product: CASKSDRTYGYTF.